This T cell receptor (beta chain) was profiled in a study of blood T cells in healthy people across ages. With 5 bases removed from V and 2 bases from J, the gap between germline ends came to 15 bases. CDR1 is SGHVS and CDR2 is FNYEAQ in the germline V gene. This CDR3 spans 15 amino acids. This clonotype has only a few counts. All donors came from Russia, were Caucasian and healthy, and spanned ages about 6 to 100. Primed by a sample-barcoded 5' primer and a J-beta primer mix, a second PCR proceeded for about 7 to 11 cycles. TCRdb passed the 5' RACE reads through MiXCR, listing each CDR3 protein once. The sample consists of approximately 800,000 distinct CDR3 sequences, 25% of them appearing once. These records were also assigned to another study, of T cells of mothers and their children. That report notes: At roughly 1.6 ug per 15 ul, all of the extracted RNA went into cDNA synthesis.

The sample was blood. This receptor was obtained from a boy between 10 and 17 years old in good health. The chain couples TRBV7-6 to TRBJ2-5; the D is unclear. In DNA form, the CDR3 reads TGTGCCAGCAGCCCCAGAGTGTATCGGCAAGAGACCCAGTACTTC. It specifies CASSPRVYRQETQYF.